Listed below are T cell receptor beta chains from one sample, sequenced in a study of blood T cell repertoires in COVID-19. Here immunoSEQ multiplex PCR was the method, and the copy in TCRdb shows in-frame clones only, minus some. Of approximately 260,000 clones listed, approximately 83% were seen once; the top ten hold about 3.5%. The sample was PBMCs or T cells enriched from blood (not recorded which). The receptors here all came from a woman in her thirties or forties with acute COVID-19. Each CDR3 is given with its conserved first and last residue. D genes are given only for firm matches. Rows may omit the clone size; those that give it use once, few, many or a size class.

clone_size	v_call	d_call	j_call	cdr3_aa	cdr3_nt
-	TRBV4-1	-	TRBJ1-5	CASSQCRQPQHF	TGCGCCAGCAGCCAGTGCAGGCAGCCCCAGCATTTT
once	TRBV4-2	TRBD2	TRBJ2-3	CASTLRTGGSSDTQYF	TGTGCCAGCACCCTCAGGACGGGCGGGAGTTCAGATACGCAGTATTTT
-	TRBV3-1/TRBV3-2	-	TRBJ2-7	CASSQLLGAASYEQYF	TGTGCCAGCAGCCAACTACTAGGAGCGGCAAGCTACGAGCAGTACTTC
-	TRBV19	TRBD1	TRBJ2-5	CASAPQGARETQYF	TGTGCCAGCGCCCCACAGGGGGCCAGAGAGACCCAGTACTTC
-	TRBV2	TRBD2	TRBJ2-1	CASSERLADNEQFF	TGTGCCAGCAGTGAACGGCTAGCGGACAATGAGCAGTTCTTC
few	TRBV2	-	TRBJ2-4	CASREEGPKDIQYF	TGTGCCAGCAGGGAGGAGGGCCCGAAGGACATTCAGTACTTC
-	TRBV5-6	-	TRBJ2-7	CASSLGASYEQYF	TGTGCCAGCAGCTTGGGCGCCTCTTACGAGCAGTACTTC
-	TRBV4-1	-	TRBJ2-1	CASSQEGGAAYNEQFF	TGCGCCAGCAGCCAAGAGGGGGGGGCGGCATACAATGAGCAGTTCTTC
-	TRBV6-2/TRBV6-3	TRBD2	TRBJ2-5	CASSYEGTSGRALETQYF	TGTGCCAGCAGTTACGAAGGGACTAGCGGGAGGGCCTTGGAGACCCAGTACTTC
-	TRBV3-1/TRBV3-2	-	TRBJ1-2	CASSARGAGSGYTF	TGTGCCAGCAGCGCTCGGGGGGCTGGATCTGGCTACACCTTC
-	TRBV7-6	TRBD2	TRBJ2-7	CASSTRGGLSYEQYF	TGTGCCAGCAGCACCCGGGGGGGGTTGTCCTACGAGCAGTACTTC
-	TRBV6-5	TRBD1	TRBJ2-7	CASRRPGQDSYEQYF	TGTGCCAGCAGAAGACCGGGACAGGACTCCTACGAGCAGTACTTC
-	TRBV7-6	-	TRBJ2-1	CASSEDGTSSYNEQFF	TGTGCCAGCAGCGAAGACGGGACAAGCTCCTACAATGAGCAGTTCTTC
-	TRBV7-3	-	TRBJ2-5	CASSLRAGQETQYF	TGTGCCAGCAGCTTAAGAGCGGGTCAAGAGACCCAGTACTTC
once	TRBV21-1	-	TRBJ1-2	CASKTGFYGYTF	TGTGCCAGCAAGACAGGGTTCTATGGCTACACCTTC
-	TRBV20-1	TRBD2	TRBJ2-1	CSASGPSGDLSYNEQFF	TGCAGTGCTAGTGGTCCTAGCGGAGACCTTTCCTACAATGAGCAGTTCTTC
-	TRBV10-3	TRBD2	TRBJ2-1	CAISEPTLAGGGNEQFF	TGTGCCATCAGTGAACCGACTCTAGCGGGAGGTGGGAATGAGCAGTTCTTC
-	TRBV5-5	-	TRBJ1-1	CASSGHTNTEAFF	TGTGCCAGCTCCGGACACACCAACACTGAAGCTTTCTTT
-	TRBV21-1	-	TRBJ2-2	CASSLLVRRERPGELFF	TGTGCCAGCAGCCTACTAGTTCGGCGGGAGAGACCCGGGGAGCTGTTTTTT
-	TRBV11-2	TRBD1	TRBJ2-7	CASSSRTGTVQYF	TGTGCCAGCAGCTCCAGGACAGGGACAGTGCAGTACTTC
-	TRBV9	-	TRBJ2-5	CASSVGIDTQETQYF	TGTGCCAGCAGCGTAGGAATAGATACCCAAGAGACCCAGTACTTC
-	TRBV11-2	TRBD1	TRBJ2-7	CASSLGRGQTSSYEQYF	TGTGCCAGCAGCTTAGGCAGGGGGCAAACTAGCTCCTACGAGCAGTACTTC
-	TRBV20-1	TRBD2	TRBJ2-7	CSASSLAGGGYEQYF	TGCAGTGCTAGTTCTCTAGCGGGAGGCGGTTACGAGCAGTACTTC
-	TRBV19	-	TRBJ1-3	CASSLIRETGNTIYF	TGTGCCAGTAGTCTCATCCGGGAAACTGGAAACACCATATATTTT
-	TRBV10-3	-	TRBJ2-7	CATAPVTYEQYF	TGTGCCACCGCCCCAGTAACCTACGAGCAGTACTTC
-	TRBV4-1	-	TRBJ2-1	CASSGRSYNEQFF	TGCGCCAGCAGCGGGAGATCCTACAATGAGCAGTTCTTC
-	TRBV6-9	TRBD1	TRBJ1-5	CASSSSTGNQPQHF	TGTGCCAGCAGTTCCTCGACAGGGAATCAGCCCCAGCATTTT
few	TRBV11-3	TRBD1	TRBJ2-1	CASSLLRGLSNEQFF	TGTGCCAGCAGCCTTCTCAGGGGGTTGTCCAATGAGCAGTTCTTC
-	TRBV6-5	TRBD2	TRBJ2-1	CASSPDLAGVNEQFF	TGTGCCAGCAGCCCAGATCTAGCGGGAGTTAATGAGCAGTTCTTC
-	TRBV7-9	TRBD2	TRBJ2-5	CASSLTVSGLQKKETQYF	TGTGCCAGCAGCTTAACGGTTAGCGGGCTACAAAAAAAAGAGACCCAGTACTTC
-	TRBV7-8	-	TRBJ2-1	CASSVLQGDEQFF	TGTGCCAGCAGCGTTCTACAGGGTGATGAGCAGTTCTTC
once	TRBV9	-	TRBJ2-1	CASSVGSYNEQFF	TGTGCCAGCAGCGTCGGCTCCTACAATGAGCAGTTCTTC
-	TRBV11-2	TRBD1	TRBJ1-2	CASSLGQGNYGYTF	TGTGCCAGCAGCTTAGGACAGGGGAACTATGGCTACACCTTC
-	TRBV10-2	-	TRBJ1-6	CASSLGGSNSPLHF	TGCGCCAGCAGCCTCGGAGGCTCCAATTCACCCCTCCACTTT
-	TRBV18	-	TRBJ2-7	CASSPGRGDYEQYF	TGTGCCAGCTCACCCGGACGGGGTGACTACGAGCAGTACTTC
once	TRBV5-1	TRBD1	TRBJ1-1	CASSMGQPWGNTEAFF	TGCGCCAGCAGCATGGGACAGCCTTGGGGGAACACTGAAGCTTTCTTT
once	TRBV19	TRBD1	TRBJ2-1	CASNPGTGDNNEQFF	TGTGCCAGTAACCCTGGGACAGGAGACAACAATGAGCAGTTCTTC
-	TRBV1	-	TRBJ1-2	CTSSLAGYGYTF	TGCACCAGCAGCCTAGCCGGCTATGGCTACACCTTC
-	TRBV30	-	TRBJ2-2	CAWRGQNTGELFF	TGTGCCTGGAGAGGACAGAACACCGGGGAGCTGTTTTTT
once	TRBV18	-	TRBJ1-4	CASSPTGPTNEKLFF	TGTGCCAGCTCACCCACAGGACCAACTAATGAAAAACTGTTTTTT
-	TRBV5-6	TRBD1	TRBJ1-4	CASSSTQGAPRKLFF	TGTGCCAGCAGCTCCACCCAGGGGGCGCCTAGAAAACTGTTTTTT
-	TRBV29-1	-	TRBJ1-4	CSVGQGNEKLFF	TGCAGCGTTGGCCAGGGGAACGAAAAACTGTTTTTT
once	TRBV14	-	TRBJ1-3	CASSQGGSSGNTIYF	TGTGCCAGCAGCCAAGGTGGGAGCTCTGGAAACACCATATATTTT
-	TRBV7-9	TRBD2	TRBJ2-3	CALTSGLLSTDTQYF	TGTGCCTTAACCTCGGGACTATTATCCACAGATACGCAGTATTTT
few	TRBV2	-	TRBJ2-4	CASSEITAKAKNIQYF	TGTGCCAGCAGTGAAATAACCGCTAAAGCCAAAAACATTCAGTACTTC